This section outlines one T cell receptor (beta chain) sequence together with its context. The sample has other DNA sequences that encode this CDR3 too. Repertoires were generated with immunoSEQ multiplex PCR, while TCRdb's copy carries only in-frame clones and drops some. The sample consists of 2 million to 2.5 million clones, less than 95% of them appearing once. The data were taken from a study of shared clonotypes between healthy human individuals. There are 12 residues in the CDR3. V was shortened by 0 bases and J by 5 bases, with 4 bases between the two germline ends. Germline V gives CDR1 LGHNA, CDR2 YNFKEQ.

Material: naive CD4+ T cells from PBMCs. Subset in this sample: CD45RA+ positively selected. V and J are TRBV4-2 and TRBJ2-5; unclear D gene. The origin of this receptor is a man younger than 30 in good health. Some clones in this sample may be carry-over from other donors' samples. The CDR3 DNA is TGTGCCAGCAGCCAAGATCGGGAGACCCAGTACTTC. Residues: CASSQDRETQYF.